What follows are 18 T cell receptor beta chains derived from one specimen sequenced in a study of tumor and adjacent non-tumor tissue in lung cancer (dated by TCRdb to 2016 to 2018). Bulk unsorted tissue served as the source for RNA extraction, and RNA quality was assessed using a NanoDrop ND-1000 and an Agilent 2100. Libraries were built with multiplex PCR. The sample was run on an Illumina HiSeq 2500. TCRbeta libraries were constructed through three rounds of nested PCR with primers (Table S4) according to protocols adapted from ARM-PCR. Using fastp trimming at Q25 and MiXCR clonotype assembly, TCRdb reanalyzed the public sequencing data and kept in-frame beta chains. Duplicate CDR3 protein sequences are folded into a single record with the most common DNA and genes. Across this sample there are approximately 76,000 distinct CDR3 sequences, with around 70% seen only once. Roughly 13% of the sample belongs to the ten largest clones.

Sample: lung tumor tissue. These TCRs come from an older woman with non-small cell lung cancer.

With respect to this clonotype: The junction departs from germline at one end; a sequencing error may be responsible. The chain employs TRBV6-5 and TRBJ1-1, with a tentative D call TRBD1 (5 bases). This CDR3 comprises 15 residues. Germline-derived CDR1 and CDR2 are MNHEY and SVGAGI. CDR3 region: CASSSWPPRGSEAFF. CDR3 DNA sequence: TGCGCCAGCAGCTCCTGGCCCCCGCGGGGGTCTGAAGCTTTCTTT.

Ten or more counts support this clonotype. The rearrangement joins TRBV28 to TRBJ2-3; 14 bases fit TRBD2. Germline lookup yields CDR1 MDHEN and CDR2 SYDVKM. CDR3 size: 16 residues. The junction had 4 bases not matched to a gene; V was cut back by 4 bases and J by 4 bases. The DNA for the CDR3 is TGTGCCAGCAGTTCCGGACTAGCGGGAGGACCAGATACGCAGTATTTT. Translated, it gives CASSSGLAGGPDTQYF.

As regards this clonotype: Here the CDR3 omits its conserved ending phenylalanine or tryptophan, so a read error is the likely source. The chain links TRBV6-5 to TRBJ2-7, with 10 bases aligning to TRBD2. The CDR3 loop spans 14 amino acids. V trimming: 9 bases; J trimming: 3 bases; junction bases outside the gene matches: 8. Germline CDR1 and CDR2: MNHEY and SVGAGI. In nucleotides, the CDR3 is TGTGCCAGAAGTAAGACTAGCGGGCTCTACGAGCAGTACTAC. Its translation: CARSKTSGLYEQYY.

On this clonotype: The junction shows a germline mismatch at one end, possibly a read error. The chain is built from TRBV29-1 and TRBJ2-5, with D uncertain. This CDR3 region has 13 residues. Per the germline V gene, CDR1 is SQVTM and CDR2 is ANQGSEA. The CDR3 reads CSVEDGAAETQYF. CDR3 coding DNA: TGCAGCGTCGAGGACGGCGCCGCGGAGACTCAGTACTTC.

Comments on this clonotype: At one end, the junction sequence differs from germline, possibly due to a read error. V usage is TRBV10-2 and J usage is TRBJ2-7; D perhaps matches TRBD2 (6 bases). Germline values: CDR1 WSHSY, CDR2 SAAADI. The CDR3 length is 13 residues. The CDR3 coding sequence is TGCGCCACTAATAGCGGAAGCTCCTACGAGCACTACTTC. It codes for CATNSGSSYEHYF.

At least ten counts were recorded for this clonotype. The CDR3 region is CSARDSWGTAEAFF. The CDR3 bases are TGCAGTGCTAGAGATTCTTGGGGGACCGCTGAAGCTTTCTTT. The chain employs TRBV20-1 and TRBJ1-1; D is possibly TRBD1 (5 bases). This CDR3 contains 14 residues. CDR1 is DFQATT and CDR2 is SNEGSKA in the germline V gene (reference sequence). V lost 0 bases to trimming and J lost 6 bases, with 14 bases between them.

Details on this clonotype: The conserved closing phenylalanine or tryptophan is absent in this CDR3, likely reflecting a read error. This chain joins TRBV5-4 and TRBJ2-3; D uncertain. Deletions cut 1 base from V and 4 bases from J, with 13 bases between. This CDR3 region has 15 residues. The germline V gene has CDR1 SGHNT and CDR2 YYREEE (reference sequence). CDR3 coding DNA: TGTGCCAGCAGCTTGCGGGCCCTTAATGCAGATACGCAGTATTTA. Protein sequence: CASSLRALNADTQYL.

As to this clonotype: A clone one base away is much larger, so this may be a read error. This chain uses TRBV20-1 with TRBJ2-2; possible D gene TRBD2, 5 bases. Trimming shortened V by 5 bases and J by 7 bases, and 20 bases separated the two germline ends. The CDR3 sequence is 15 residues long. The V gene's germline CDR1 is DFQATT and CDR2 SNEGSKA (reference sequence). CDR3 loop: CSAPREGVRGGELFF. CDR3 nucleotide sequence: TGCAGTGCTCCTAGAGAGGGAGTAAGAGGCGGGGAGCTGTTTTTT.

To note about this clonotype: The conserved phenylalanine or tryptophan normally closing the CDR3 is absent here, so this likely arose from a read error. V is TRBV4-1 and J is TRBJ2-7; D gene uncertain. The CDR3 contains 16 residues. CDR1 is MGHRA, CDR2 YSYEKL, per germline. The CDR3 DNA is TGCGCCAGCAGTCAAGAGCAACAGTCGAGCTCCTACGAGCAGTACCTC. This gives the protein CASSQEQQSSSYEQYL.

This rearrangement joins TRBV28 to TRBJ2-7; the D gene could be TRBD1 or TRBD2 (5 bases each). The CDR3 extends over 15 amino acids. The V end was cut by 5 bases, the J end by 0 bases, with 14 bases between. Germline V gene data show CDR1 as MDHEN and CDR2 as SYDVKM. CDR3 loop: CASSVSGQSSYEQYF. CDR3 DNA sequence: TGTGCCAGCAGTGTGTCGGGGCAGAGCTCCTACGAGCAGTACTTC.

On this clonotype: An end of the junction differs from the germline gene, which may be a read error. The V and J genes are TRBV10-1 and TRBJ2-2; D perhaps matches TRBD2 (5 bases). Germline V gives CDR1 WNHNN, CDR2 SYGVQD (reference sequence). The CDR3 is made up of 14 amino acids. The CDR3 coding sequence is TGTGTCAGCAAACCGAACACGGGGACCGGGGAGCTGTTTTTT. The encoded protein is CVSKPNTGTGELFF.

The chain uses TRBV7-8 and TRBJ1-1, with 9 positions matching TRBD1. This CDR3 is 16 amino acids long. Per germline, CDR1 SGHVS and CDR2 FQNEAQ. V was clipped by 5 bases and J by 1 base; unmatched bases: 8. Written as DNA, the CDR3 is TGTGCCAGCAGCCCGAGGACAGGGGCAGGGAACACTGAAGCTTTCTTT. Encoded protein: CASSPRTGAGNTEAFF.

Notes on this clonotype: Compared with germline, one end of the junction differs, possibly owing to a read error. The chain uses TRBV29-1 and TRBJ2-1, with TRBD2 as a possible D gene (5 bases). CDR1 is SQVTM, CDR2 ANQGSEA, per germline. The length of the CDR3 is 14 residues. Written as DNA, the CDR3 is TGCTGCGTCCAAACCGGGATAATCTACAATGAGCAGTTCTTC. It translates to CCVQTGIIYNEQFF.

Regarding this clonotype: Given the absence of the conserved phenylalanine or tryptophan at the CDR3 end, a read error is likely. The chain links TRBV10-3 to TRBJ2-5; D ambiguous. Germline V gives CDR1 ENHRY, CDR2 SYGVKD. The CDR3 extends over 14 amino acids. Trimming stripped 5 bases from V and 5 bases from J, with 15 bases between. The CDR3 loop is CAISSFGKSETQYI. CDR3 nucleotides: TGTGCCATCAGTAGTTTTGGGAAGTCGGAGACCCAGTACATC.

Points on this clonotype: At one end, the junction sequence differs from germline, possibly due to a read error. The rearrangement links TRBV11-3 to TRBJ2-1; a weak D match, TRBD2 (6 bases). Germline lookup yields CDR1 SGHNT and CDR2 YENEEA. This CDR3 is 13 amino acids long. For the CDR3, the DNA is TGTGCTAGCAGCCCCCAGCGGGACAATGAGCAGTTCTTC. This sequence encodes CASSPQRDNEQFF.

Note on this clonotype: This may be a read error: a much more frequent sequence differs by one nucleotide. This chain joins TRBV28 and TRBJ1-2, with D hard to call. CDR3 length: 12 residues. In germline, CDR1 is MDHEN, CDR2 SYDVKM. This chain's CDR3 is CASSSRGYGHTF. CDR3 nucleotide sequence: TGTGCCAGCAGTTCCCGTGGGTATGGCCACACCTTC.

This clonotype came up many times. The V call is TRBV28, the J call TRBJ2-7, with TRBD2 matching over 7 bases. CDR1 is MDHEN and CDR2 is SYDVKM in the germline V gene. Trimming at V came to 10 bases and at J to 0 bases, leaving 12 bases not matched to a gene. The CDR3 runs 15 residues. The CDR3 coding sequence is TGTGCCATCACAGCGGCGGGGGAAAGCTCCTACGAGCAGTACTTC. Its translation: CAITAAGESSYEQYF.

This clonotype was detected many times. The chain links TRBV28 to TRBJ2-4; D might be TRBD1 (5 bases). V lost 2 bases and J lost 1, with 12 bases in between. The CDR3 runs to 16 residues. CDR1 MDHEN and CDR2 SYDVKM come from the germline V gene. The CDR3 sequence is CASSLRQGAAKNIQYF. The CDR3 coding sequence is TGTGCCAGCAGTTTAAGACAAGGGGCGGCCAAAAACATTCAGTACTTC.